The 8 T cell receptor beta chains below come from one sample, sequenced in a study of blood T cell repertoires in COVID-19. The assay was immunoSEQ multiplex PCR, and TCRdb's table has in-frame clones only and misses some. Found here are 90,000 to 100,000 clones, around 89% of them singletons; the top ten hold about 2.5%. Sequenced: peripheral blood. The source is a man aged 45-65 years with COVID-19, enrolled during active disease.

This sequence joins TRBV6-2 or TRBV6-3 and TRBJ2-1; weak D call: TRBD2 (5 bases). Germline assignment: CDR1 MNHEY and CDR2 SVGEGT. The length of the CDR3 is 13 residues. Trimming shortened V by 0 bases and J by 7 bases, and 7 bases separated the two germline ends. CDR3 sequence reads: CASSYSEVNEQFF. Written as DNA, the CDR3 is TGTGCCAGCAGTTACTCGGAGGTAAATGAGCAGTTCTTC.

The chain uses TRBV5-8 and TRBJ1-5; D perhaps matches TRBD1 (5 bases). This CDR3 has 16 residues. V was cut by 2 bases and J by 3 bases, with 15 bases left in between. Germline assignment: CDR1 SGHTS and CDR2 YDEGEE. CDR3 coding DNA: TGTGCCAGCAGCTTAGGGGCCAGGGCAATCAATCAGCCCCAGCATTTT. It is translated as CASSLGARAINQPQHF.

V is TRBV18 and J is TRBJ1-1, with 12 positions matching TRBD1. Looked up from germline, CDR1 is KGHSH and CDR2 is LQKENI. This CDR3 contains 20 residues. The trim removed 4 bases at V and 1 base at J, leaving 16 bases unmatched. The CDR3, as DNA: TGTGCCAGCTCACGGGCGCTCCGGGACAGGGGGCATAGGGAGAACACTGAAGCTTTCTTT. This encodes CASSRALRDRGHRENTEAFF.

The J gene is TRBJ2-2, the V gene TRBV30, with TRBD2 as a possible D gene (6 bases). Between the trimmed V and J ends, which lost 0 bases and 7 bases, there was a span of 9 bases. CDR3 length equals 13 residues. Germline assignment: CDR1 GTSNPN and CDR2 SVGIG (reference sequence). The CDR3 protein is CAWSVPGSGELFF. The CDR3 DNA follows: TGTGCCTGGAGTGTACCCGGGAGCGGGGAGCTGTTTTTT.

This clone appeared a few times. V and J are TRBV7-2 and TRBJ2-7; D not certain. Trimming took off 1 base at V and 2 bases at J, with 6 bases between the two ends. The CDR3 contains 13 residues. CDR1 and CDR2 (germline): SGHTA, FQGNSA. The CDR3 region has the DNA TGTGCCAGCAGCTTAGATACTACCTACGAGCAGTACTTC. As protein: CASSLDTTYEQYF.

V and J are TRBV27 and TRBJ1-5, with 8 bases fitting TRBD1. The CDR3 is 15 amino acids. Trimming at V came to 2 bases and at J to 2 bases, leaving 2 bases not matched to a gene. The germline V gene encodes CDR1 MNHEY and CDR2 SMNVEV (reference sequence). The CDR3 sequence: CASSLEGQGNQPQHF. Written as DNA, the CDR3 is TGTGCCAGCAGTTTAGAGGGACAGGGCAATCAGCCCCAGCATTTT.

J is TRBJ1-5 and V is TRBV24-1; 9 nucleotides align to TRBD1. Germline V lookup: CDR1 KGHDR, CDR2 SFDVKD. With V trimmed by 6 bases and J by 7 bases, 3 bases remained unmatched. The CDR3 runs to 13 residues. The CDR3 DNA reads as TGTGCCACCAGTCCCGGACAGGGGCAGCCCCAGCATTTT. Protein sequence: CATSPGQGQPQHF.

The rearrangement links TRBV28 to TRBJ1-2, with unresolved D. Germline V CDR1 and CDR2: MDHEN, SYDVKM. The CDR3 sequence is 13 residues long. V dropped 5 bases and J dropped 10 bases, with 17 bases sitting between them. The CDR3 region is CASSVRAEGIYTF. The CDR3 region has the DNA TGTGCCAGCAGTGTCCGGGCCGAGGGAATCTACACCTTC.